The text below deals with one T cell receptor (beta chain). The sample belongs to a study of T cell changes during pregnancy in multiple sclerosis. The repertoire was sequenced with immunoSEQ multiplex PCR; TCRdb's copy has only in-frame clones and lacks some. In the table there are about 42,000 clones, nearly 90% of which are singletons. CDR3 length: 19 residues. Per germline, CDR1 SGHRS and CDR2 YFSETQ. V shed 0 bases and J 5 bases; nucleotides not matched to a gene: 14. The receptor comes from a female donor with multiple sclerosis, enrolled in a pregnancy study. This sequence joins TRBV5-1 and TRBJ2-1; 10 positions agree with TRBD2. Material: CD4+ T cells from peripheral blood mononuclear cells, obtained after pregnancy. This CDR3 is CASSLVRTSGTDLDNEQFF. Here the CDR3 DNA reads TGCGCCAGCAGCTTGGTTCGTACTAGCGGGACCGACTTGGACAATGAGCAGTTCTTC.